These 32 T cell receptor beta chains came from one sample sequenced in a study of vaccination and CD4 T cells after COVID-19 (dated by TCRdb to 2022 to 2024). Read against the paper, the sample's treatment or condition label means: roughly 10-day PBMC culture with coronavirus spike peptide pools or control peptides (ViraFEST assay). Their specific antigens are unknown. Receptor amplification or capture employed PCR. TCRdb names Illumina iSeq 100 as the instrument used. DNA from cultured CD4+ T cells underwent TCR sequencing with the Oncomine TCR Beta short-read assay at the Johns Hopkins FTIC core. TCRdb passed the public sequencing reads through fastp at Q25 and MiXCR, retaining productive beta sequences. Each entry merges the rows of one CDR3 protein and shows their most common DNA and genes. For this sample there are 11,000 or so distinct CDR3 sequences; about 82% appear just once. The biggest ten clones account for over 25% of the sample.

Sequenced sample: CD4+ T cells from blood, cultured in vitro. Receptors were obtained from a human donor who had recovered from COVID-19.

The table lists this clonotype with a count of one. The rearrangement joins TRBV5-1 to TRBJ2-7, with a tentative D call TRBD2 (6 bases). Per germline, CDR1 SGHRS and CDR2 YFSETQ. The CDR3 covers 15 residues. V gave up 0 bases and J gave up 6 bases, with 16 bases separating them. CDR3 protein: CASSLVGGPGGEQYF. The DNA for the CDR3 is TGCGCCAGCAGCTTGGTTGGGGGTCCCGGGGGCGAGCAGTACTTC. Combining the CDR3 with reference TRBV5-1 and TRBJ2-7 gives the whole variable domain KAGVTQTPRYLIKTRGQQVTLSCSPISGHRSVSWYQQTPGQGLQFLFEYFSETQRNKGNFPGRFSGRQFSNSRSEMNVSTLELGDSALYLCASSLVGGPGGEQYFGPGTRLTVT.

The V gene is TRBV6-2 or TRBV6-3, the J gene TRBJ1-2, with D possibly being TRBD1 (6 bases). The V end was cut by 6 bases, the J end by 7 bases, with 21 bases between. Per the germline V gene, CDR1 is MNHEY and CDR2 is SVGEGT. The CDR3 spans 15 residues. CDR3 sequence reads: CASRQGLRWFGGYTF. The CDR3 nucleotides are TGTGCCAGCAGACAGGGATTGAGGTGGTTTGGTGGCTACACCTTC.

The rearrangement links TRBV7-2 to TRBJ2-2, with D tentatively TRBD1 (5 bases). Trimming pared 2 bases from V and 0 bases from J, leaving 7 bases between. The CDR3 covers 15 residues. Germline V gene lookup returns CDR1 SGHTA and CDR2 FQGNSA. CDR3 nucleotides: TGTGCCAGCAGCTTAAGACAGTCGAACACCGGGGAGCTGTTTTTT. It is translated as CASSLRQSNTGELFF.

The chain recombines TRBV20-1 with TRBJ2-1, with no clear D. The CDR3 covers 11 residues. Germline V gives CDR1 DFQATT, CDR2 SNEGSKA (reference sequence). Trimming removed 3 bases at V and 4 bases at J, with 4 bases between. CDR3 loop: CSASWYNEQFF. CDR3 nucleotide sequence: TGCAGTGCTAGTTGGTACAATGAGCAGTTCTTC.

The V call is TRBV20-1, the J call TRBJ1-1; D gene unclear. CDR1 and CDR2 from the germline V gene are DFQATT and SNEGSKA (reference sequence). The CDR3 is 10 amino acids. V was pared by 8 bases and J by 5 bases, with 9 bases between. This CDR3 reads CSYKRTEAFF. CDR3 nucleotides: TGCAGTTATAAAAGAACTGAAGCTTTCTTT.

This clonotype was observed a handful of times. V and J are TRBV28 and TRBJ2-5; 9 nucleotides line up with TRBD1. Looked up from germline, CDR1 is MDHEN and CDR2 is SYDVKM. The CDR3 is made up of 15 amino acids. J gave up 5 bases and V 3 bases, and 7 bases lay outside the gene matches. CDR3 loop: CASSFQTGGRETQYF. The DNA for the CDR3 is TGTGCCAGCAGTTTCCAAACAGGGGGCCGGGAGACCCAGTACTTC.

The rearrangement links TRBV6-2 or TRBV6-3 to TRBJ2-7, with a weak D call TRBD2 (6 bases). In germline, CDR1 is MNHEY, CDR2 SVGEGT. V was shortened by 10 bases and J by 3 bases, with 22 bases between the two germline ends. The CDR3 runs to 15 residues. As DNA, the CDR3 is TGTGCCACCACAACCCCCCCTAGCGCGCGCTACGAGCAGTACTTC. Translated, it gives CATTTPPSARYEQYF.

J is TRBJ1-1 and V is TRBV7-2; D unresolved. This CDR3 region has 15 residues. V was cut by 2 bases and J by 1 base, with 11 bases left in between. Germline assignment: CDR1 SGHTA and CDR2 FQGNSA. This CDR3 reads CASSLSWVRNTEAFF. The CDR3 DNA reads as TGTGCCAGCAGCTTATCATGGGTGAGGAACACTGAAGCTTTCTTT.

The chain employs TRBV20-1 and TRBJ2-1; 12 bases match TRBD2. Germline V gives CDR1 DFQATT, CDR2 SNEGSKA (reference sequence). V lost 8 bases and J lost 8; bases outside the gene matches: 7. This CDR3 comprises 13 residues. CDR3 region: CSYPSGRAHEQFF. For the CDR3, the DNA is TGCAGTTATCCTAGCGGGAGGGCCCATGAGCAGTTCTTC.

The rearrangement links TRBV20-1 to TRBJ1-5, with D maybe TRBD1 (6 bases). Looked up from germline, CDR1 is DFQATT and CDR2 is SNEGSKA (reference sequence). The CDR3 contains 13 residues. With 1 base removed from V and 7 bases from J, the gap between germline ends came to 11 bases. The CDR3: CSARGGAWQPQHF. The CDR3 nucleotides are TGCAGTGCTAGAGGGGGGGCATGGCAGCCCCAGCATTTT.

The DNA for the CDR3 is TGCAGTGCCCCGACGGCTAGCGGGATCCGCGATGAGCAGTTCTTC. Encoded protein: CSAPTASGIRDEQFF. The chain carries TRBV20-1 and TRBJ2-1, with TRBD2 matching over 9 bases. This CDR3 spans 15 amino acids. Germline CDR1 is DFQATT and CDR2 is SNEGSKA (reference sequence). The junction had 14 bases not matched to a gene; V was cut back by 6 bases and J by 8 bases.

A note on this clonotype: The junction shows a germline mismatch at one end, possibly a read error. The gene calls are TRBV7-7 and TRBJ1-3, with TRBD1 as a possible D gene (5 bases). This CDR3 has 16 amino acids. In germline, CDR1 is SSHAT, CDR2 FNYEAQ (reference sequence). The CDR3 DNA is TGTGCTAGCAGCCCCGGGACTCTAAGCTCTGGAAACACCATATATTTT. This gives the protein CASSPGTLSSGNTIYF.

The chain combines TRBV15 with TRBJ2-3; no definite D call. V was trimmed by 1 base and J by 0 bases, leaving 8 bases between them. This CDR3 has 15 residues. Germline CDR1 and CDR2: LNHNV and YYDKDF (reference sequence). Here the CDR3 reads CATSRGLASTDTQYF. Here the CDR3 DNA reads TGTGCCACCAGCAGAGGGTTAGCTAGCACAGATACGCAGTATTTT.

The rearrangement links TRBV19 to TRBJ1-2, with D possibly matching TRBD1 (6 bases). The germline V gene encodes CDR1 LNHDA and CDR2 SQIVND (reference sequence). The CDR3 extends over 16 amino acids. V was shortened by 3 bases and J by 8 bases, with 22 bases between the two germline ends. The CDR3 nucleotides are TGTGCCAGTAGTATCTTCGCCAGGACCAGCCAGGGGGGCTACACCTTC. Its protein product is CASSIFARTSQGGYTF.

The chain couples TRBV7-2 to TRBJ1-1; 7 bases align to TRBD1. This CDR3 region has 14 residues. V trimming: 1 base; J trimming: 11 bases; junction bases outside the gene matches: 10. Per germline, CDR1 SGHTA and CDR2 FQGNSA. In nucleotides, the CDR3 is TGTGCCAGCAGCTTAGTACAGGGGCAGGTAGGGGCTTTCTTT. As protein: CASSLVQGQVGAFF. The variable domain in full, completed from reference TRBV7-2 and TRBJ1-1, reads GAGVSQSPSNKVTEKGKDVELRCDPISGHTALYWYRQSLGQGLEFLIYFQGNSAPDKSGLPSDRFSAERTGGSVSTLTIQRTQQEDSAVYLCASSLVQGQVGAFFGQGTRLTVV.

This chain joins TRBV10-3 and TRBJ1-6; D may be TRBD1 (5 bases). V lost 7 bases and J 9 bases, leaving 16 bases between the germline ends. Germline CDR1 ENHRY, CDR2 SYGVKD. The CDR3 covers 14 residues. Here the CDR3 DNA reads TGTGCCATCACTCCAGGGAGAGAACGTTCACCCCTCCACTTT. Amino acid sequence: CAITPGRERSPLHF.

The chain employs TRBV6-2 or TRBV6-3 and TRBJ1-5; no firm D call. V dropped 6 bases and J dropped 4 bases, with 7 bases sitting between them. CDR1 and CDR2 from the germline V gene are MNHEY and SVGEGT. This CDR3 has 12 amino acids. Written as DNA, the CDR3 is TGTGCCAGCAGCCTAAGGAATCAGCCCCAGCATTTT. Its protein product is CASSLRNQPQHF.

CDR3 in DNA: TGTGCCAGCAGCGGGACTAGCGGGAGGCCCTACGAGCAGTACTTC. Its translation is CASSGTSGRPYEQYF. The rearrangement links TRBV7-3 to TRBJ2-7; 15 nucleotides match TRBD2. Looked up from germline, CDR1 is SGHTA and CDR2 is FQGTGA. The CDR3 length is 15 residues. The ends lost 5 bases at V and 2 bases at J; junction bases unmatched: 1.

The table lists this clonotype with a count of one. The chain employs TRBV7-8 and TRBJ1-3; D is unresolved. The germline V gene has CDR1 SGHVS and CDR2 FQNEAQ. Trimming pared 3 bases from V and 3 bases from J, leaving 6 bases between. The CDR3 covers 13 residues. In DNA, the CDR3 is TGTGCCAGCAGCTTTAGTGGTGGAAACACCATATATTTT. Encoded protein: CASSFSGGNTIYF.

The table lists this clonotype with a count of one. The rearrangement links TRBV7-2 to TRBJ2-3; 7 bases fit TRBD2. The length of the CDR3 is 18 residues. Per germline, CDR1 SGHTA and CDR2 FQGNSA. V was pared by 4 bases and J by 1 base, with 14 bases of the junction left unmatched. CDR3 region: CASSYRRGQREGTDTQYF. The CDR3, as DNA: TGTGCCAGCAGCTACCGGCGTGGTCAGCGGGAAGGCACAGATACGCAGTATTTT.

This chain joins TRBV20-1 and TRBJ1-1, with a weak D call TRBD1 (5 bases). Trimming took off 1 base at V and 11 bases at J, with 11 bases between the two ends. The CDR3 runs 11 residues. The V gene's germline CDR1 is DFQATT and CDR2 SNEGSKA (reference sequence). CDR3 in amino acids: CSARGDPPAFF. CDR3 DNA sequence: TGCAGTGCTAGAGGGGACCCCCCGGCTTTCTTT.

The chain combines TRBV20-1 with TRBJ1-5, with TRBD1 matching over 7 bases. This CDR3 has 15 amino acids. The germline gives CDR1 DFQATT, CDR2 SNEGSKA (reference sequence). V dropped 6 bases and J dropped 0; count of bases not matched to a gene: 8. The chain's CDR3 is CSARTGAFSNQPQHF. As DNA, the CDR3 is TGCAGTGCCAGGACAGGAGCTTTTAGCAATCAGCCCCAGCATTTT.

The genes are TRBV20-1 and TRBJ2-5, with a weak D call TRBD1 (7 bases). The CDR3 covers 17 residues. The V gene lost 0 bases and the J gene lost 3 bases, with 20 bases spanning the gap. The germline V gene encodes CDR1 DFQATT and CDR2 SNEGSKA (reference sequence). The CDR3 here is CSAREGDRDWPKETQYF. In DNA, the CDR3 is TGCAGTGCTAGAGAGGGTGACAGGGACTGGCCGAAAGAGACCCAGTACTTC.

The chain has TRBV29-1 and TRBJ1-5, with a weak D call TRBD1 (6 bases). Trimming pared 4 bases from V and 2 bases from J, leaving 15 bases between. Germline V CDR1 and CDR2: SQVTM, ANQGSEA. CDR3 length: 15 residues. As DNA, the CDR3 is TGCAGCGTTGCACAGGGTTCGATTGGCAATCAGCCCCAGCATTTT. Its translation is CSVAQGSIGNQPQHF.

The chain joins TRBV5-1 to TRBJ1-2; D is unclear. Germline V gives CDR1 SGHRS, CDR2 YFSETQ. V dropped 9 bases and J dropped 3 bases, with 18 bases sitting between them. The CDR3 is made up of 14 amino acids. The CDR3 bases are TGCGCCACTGGACCGGGTCTCGGGGACTATGGCTACACCTTC. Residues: CATGPGLGDYGYTF.

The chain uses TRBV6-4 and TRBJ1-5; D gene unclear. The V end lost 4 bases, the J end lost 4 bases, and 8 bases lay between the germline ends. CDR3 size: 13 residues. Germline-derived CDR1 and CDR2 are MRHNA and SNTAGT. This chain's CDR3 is CASSAYPNQPQHF. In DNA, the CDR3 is TGTGCCAGCAGTGCTTATCCGAATCAGCCCCAGCATTTT.

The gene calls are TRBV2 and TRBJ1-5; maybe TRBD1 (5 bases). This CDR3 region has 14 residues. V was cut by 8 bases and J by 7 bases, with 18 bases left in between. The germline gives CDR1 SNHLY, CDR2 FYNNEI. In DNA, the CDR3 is TGTGCCAGCCGGGGCCAGGGAGGAGGACAGCCCCAGCATTTT. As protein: CASRGQGGGQPQHF. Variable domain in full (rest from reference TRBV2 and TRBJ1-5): EPEVTQTPSHQVTQMGQEVILRCVPISNHLYFYWYRQILGQKVEFLVSFYNNEISEKSEIFDDQFSVERPDGSNFTLKIRSTKLEDSAMYFCASRGQGGGQPQHFGDGTRLSIL.

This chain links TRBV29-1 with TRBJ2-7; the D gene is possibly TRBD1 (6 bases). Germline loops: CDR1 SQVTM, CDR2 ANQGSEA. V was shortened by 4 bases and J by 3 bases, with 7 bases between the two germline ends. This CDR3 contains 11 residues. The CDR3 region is CSVGTVYEQYF. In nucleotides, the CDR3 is TGCAGCGTTGGGACAGTCTACGAGCAGTACTTC.

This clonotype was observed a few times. CDR3 protein: CASSSHTGGRAFF. In DNA, the CDR3 is TGTGCCAGCAGTTCCCATACGGGGGGGCGGGCTTTCTTT. The V call is TRBV27, the J call TRBJ1-1, with a tentative D call TRBD1 (6 bases). The CDR3 consists of 13 residues. CDR1 is MNHEY and CDR2 is SMNVEV in the germline V gene (reference sequence). V was pared by 4 bases and J by 11 bases, with 17 bases between.

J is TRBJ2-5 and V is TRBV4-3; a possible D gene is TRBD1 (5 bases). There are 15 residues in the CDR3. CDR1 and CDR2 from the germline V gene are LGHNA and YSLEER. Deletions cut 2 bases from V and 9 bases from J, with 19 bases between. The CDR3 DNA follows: TGCGCCAGCAGCCAAATGCATGGACCTGGGGCGGCCCAGTACTTC. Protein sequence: CASSQMHGPGAAQYF.

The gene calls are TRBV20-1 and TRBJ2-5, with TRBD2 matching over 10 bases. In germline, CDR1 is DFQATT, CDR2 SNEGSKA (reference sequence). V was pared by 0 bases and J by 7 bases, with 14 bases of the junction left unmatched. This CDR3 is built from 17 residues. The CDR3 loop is CSARDHASGRALGTQYF. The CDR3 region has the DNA TGCAGTGCTAGAGATCATGCCAGCGGGAGGGCCTTAGGGACCCAGTACTTC.

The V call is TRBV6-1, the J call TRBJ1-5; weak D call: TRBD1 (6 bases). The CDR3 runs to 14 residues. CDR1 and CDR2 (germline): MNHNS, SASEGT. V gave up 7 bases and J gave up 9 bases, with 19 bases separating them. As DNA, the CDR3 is TGTGCCAGCAACACAGGACAGACCATCTCGCCCCAGCATTTT. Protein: CASNTGQTISPQHF.